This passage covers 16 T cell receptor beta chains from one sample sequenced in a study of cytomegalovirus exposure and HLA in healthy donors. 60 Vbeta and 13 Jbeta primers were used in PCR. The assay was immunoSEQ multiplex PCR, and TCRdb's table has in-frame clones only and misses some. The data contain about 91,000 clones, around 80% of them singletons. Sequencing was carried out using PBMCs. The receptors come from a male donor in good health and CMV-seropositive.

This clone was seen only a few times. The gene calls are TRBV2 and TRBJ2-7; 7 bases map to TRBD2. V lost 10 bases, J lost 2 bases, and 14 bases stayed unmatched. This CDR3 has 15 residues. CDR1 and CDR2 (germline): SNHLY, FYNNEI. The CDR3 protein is CATEGKAGLTYEQYF. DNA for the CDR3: TGTGCCACCGAAGGGAAAGCGGGACTCACCTACGAGCAGTACTTC. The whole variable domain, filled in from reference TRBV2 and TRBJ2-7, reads EPEVTQTPSHQVTQMGQEVILRCVPISNHLYFYWYRQILGQKVEFLVSFYNNEISEKSEIFDDQFSVERPDGSNFTLKIRSTKLEDSAMYFCATEGKAGLTYEQYFGPGTRLTVT.

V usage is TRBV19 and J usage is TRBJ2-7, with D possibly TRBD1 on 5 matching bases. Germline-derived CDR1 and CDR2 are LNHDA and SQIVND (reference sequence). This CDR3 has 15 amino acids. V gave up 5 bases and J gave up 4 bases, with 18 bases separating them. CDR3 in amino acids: CASSFQGQAGYEQYF. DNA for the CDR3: TGTGCCAGTAGTTTCCAGGGCCAGGCCGGGTACGAGCAGTACTTC.

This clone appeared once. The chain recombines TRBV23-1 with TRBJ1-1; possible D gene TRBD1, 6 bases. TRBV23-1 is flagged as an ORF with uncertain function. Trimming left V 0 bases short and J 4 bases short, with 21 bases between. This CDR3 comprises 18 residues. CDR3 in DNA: TGCGCCAGCAGTCAATCTTATGAACAGGGAGGGTGGACCACTGAAGCTTTCTTT. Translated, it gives CASSQSYEQGGWTTEAFF.

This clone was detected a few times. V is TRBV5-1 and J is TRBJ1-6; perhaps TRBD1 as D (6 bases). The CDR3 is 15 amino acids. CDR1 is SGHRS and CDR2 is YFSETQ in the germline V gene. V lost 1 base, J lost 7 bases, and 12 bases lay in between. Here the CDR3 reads CASSLRPGANSPLHF. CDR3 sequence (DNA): TGCGCCAGCAGCTTGCGCCCAGGGGCCAATTCACCCCTCCACTTT.

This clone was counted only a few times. The CDR3 here is CASTMNSGSYNEQFF. CDR3 coding DNA: TGTGCCAGCACTATGAATAGCGGCTCCTACAATGAGCAGTTCTTC. The V and J genes are TRBV6-1 and TRBJ2-1; D is possibly TRBD2 (6 bases). Per the germline V gene, CDR1 is MNHNS and CDR2 is SASEGT. V shed 7 bases and J shed 0 bases, with 13 bases lying between them. The CDR3 runs to 15 residues.

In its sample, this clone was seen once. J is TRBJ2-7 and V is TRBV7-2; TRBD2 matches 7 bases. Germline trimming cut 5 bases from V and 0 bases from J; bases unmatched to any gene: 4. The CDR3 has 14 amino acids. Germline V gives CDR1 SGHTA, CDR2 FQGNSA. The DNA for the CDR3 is TGTGCCAGCAGCGGGGACTATTTCTCCTACGAGCAGTACTTC. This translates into CASSGDYFSYEQYF.

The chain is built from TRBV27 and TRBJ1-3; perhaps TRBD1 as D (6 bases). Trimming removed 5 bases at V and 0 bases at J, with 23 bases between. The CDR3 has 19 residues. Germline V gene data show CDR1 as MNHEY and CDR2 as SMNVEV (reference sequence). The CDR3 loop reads CASSPIWGGPRSSGNTIYF. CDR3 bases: TGTGCCAGCAGTCCGATCTGGGGGGGGCCGAGGAGCTCTGGAAACACCATATATTTT.

The CDR3 spells CASSDPGLSTDTQYF. As DNA, the CDR3 is TGTGCCAGCAGTGATCCAGGGTTAAGCACAGATACGCAGTATTTT. The rearrangement joins TRBV2 to TRBJ2-3; the D gene is possibly TRBD1 (5 bases). This CDR3 contains 15 residues. Trimming pared 3 bases from V and 0 bases from J, leaving 10 bases between. Germline V CDR1 and CDR2: SNHLY, FYNNEI.

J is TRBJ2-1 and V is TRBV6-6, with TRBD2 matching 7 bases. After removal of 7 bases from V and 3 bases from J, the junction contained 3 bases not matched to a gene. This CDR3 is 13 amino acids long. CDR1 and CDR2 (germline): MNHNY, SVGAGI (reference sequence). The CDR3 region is CASTSGIYNEQFF. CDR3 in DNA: TGTGCCAGCACTAGCGGCATCTACAATGAGCAGTTCTTC.

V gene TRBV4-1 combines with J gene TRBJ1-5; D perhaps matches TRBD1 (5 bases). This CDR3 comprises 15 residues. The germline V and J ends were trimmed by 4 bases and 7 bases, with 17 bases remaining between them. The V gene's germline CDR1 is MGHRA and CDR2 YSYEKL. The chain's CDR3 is CASSPVPQGGQPQHF. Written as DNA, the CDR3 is TGCGCCAGCAGCCCAGTGCCCCAGGGAGGACAGCCCCAGCATTTT.

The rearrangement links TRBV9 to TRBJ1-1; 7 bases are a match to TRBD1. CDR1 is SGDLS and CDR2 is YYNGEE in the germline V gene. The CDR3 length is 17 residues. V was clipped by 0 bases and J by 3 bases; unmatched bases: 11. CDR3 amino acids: CASSVGLRRDSYTEAFF. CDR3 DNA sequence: TGTGCCAGCAGCGTAGGGTTGCGGCGGGACAGCTACACTGAAGCTTTCTTT.

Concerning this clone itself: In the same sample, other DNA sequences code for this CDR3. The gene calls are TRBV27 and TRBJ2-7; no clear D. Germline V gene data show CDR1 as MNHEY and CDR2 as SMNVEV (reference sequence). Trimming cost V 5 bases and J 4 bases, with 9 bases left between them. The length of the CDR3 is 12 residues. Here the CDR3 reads CASSPTGYEQYF. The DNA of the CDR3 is TGTGCCAGCAGTCCAACGGGTTACGAGCAGTACTTC.

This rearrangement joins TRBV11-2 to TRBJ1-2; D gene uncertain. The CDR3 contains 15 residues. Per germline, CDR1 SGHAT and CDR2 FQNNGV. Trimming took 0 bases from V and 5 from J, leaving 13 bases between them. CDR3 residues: CASSLEIAAYYGYTF. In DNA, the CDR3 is TGTGCCAGCAGCTTAGAGATTGCCGCGTATTATGGCTACACCTTC.

CDR3 amino acids: CASRGARDYGYTF. CDR3 nucleotides: TGTGCCAGCCGCGGGGCGCGGGACTATGGCTACACCTTC. V gene TRBV7-2 combines with J gene TRBJ1-2, with D tentatively TRBD1 (5 bases). CDR1 is SGHTA and CDR2 is FQGNSA in the germline V gene. The CDR3 totals 13 residues. Between the trimmed V and J ends, which lost 8 bases and 3 bases, there was a span of 13 bases. The full variable domain, its missing parts supplied by reference TRBV7-2 and TRBJ1-2, is GAGVSQSPSNKVTEKGKDVELRCDPISGHTALYWYRQSLGQGLEFLIYFQGNSAPDKSGLPSDRFSAERTGGSVSTLTIQRTQQEDSAVYLCASRGARDYGYTFGSGTRLTVV.

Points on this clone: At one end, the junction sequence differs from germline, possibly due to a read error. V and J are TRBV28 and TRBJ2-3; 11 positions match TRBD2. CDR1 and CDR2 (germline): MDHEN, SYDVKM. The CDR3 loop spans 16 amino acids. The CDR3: CASSAPGTSGTNTQYF. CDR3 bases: TGTGCCAGCAGCGCACCCGGGACTAGCGGCACAAATACGCAGTATTTT.

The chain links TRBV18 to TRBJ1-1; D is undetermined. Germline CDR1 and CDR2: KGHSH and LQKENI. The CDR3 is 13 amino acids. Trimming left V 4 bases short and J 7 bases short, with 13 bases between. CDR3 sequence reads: CASSLKARDEAFF. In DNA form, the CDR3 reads TGTGCCAGCTCACTGAAAGCGCGGGATGAAGCTTTCTTT.